This T cell receptor (beta chain) originates from a study of blood T cell repertoires in COVID-19. Across the study: Material from acute and convalescent COVID-19 was sourced from the United States, Italy and Spain.

Residents of 24 US areas, aged about 18 to 95 years, made up the participants. Measured with immunoSEQ multiplex PCR; TCRdb has only the in-frame clones, and not every one. The table records approximately 200,000 clones, roughly nine tenths of them present only once. V was pared by 6 bases and J by 0 bases, with 18 bases between. This CDR3 contains 18 residues. Germline CDR1 reads ENHRY; CDR2 reads SYGVKD. The receptor's source is a woman between 18 and 29 years old in a cohort exposed to, infected with or recovered from COVID-19 (not recorded which). Sequences were obtained from PBMCs or T cells enriched from blood (not recorded which). This chain joins TRBV10-3 and TRBJ2-6; possible D gene TRBD1, 6 bases. CDR3: CAISKTGTFTSGANVLTF. The CDR3, as DNA: TGTGCCATCAGCAAGACAGGCACCTTTACCTCTGGGGCCAACGTCCTGACTTTC.